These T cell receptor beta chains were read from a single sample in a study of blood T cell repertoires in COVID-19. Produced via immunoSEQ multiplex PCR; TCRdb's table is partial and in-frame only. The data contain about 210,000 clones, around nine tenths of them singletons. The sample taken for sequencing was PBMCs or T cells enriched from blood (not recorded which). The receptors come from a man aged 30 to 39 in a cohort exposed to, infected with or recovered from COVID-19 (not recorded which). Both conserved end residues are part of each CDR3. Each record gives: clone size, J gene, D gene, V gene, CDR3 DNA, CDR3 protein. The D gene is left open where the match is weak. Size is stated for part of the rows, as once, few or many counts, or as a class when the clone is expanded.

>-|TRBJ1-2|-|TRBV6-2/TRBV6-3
TGTGCCAGCAGTTACGATCCAGTGGATGGCTACACCTTC
CASSYDPVDGYTF
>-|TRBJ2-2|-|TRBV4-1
TGCGCCAGCAGCCAAGGAGAATACTCCGGGGAGCTGTTTTTT
CASSQGEYSGELFF
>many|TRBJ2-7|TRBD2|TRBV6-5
TGTGCCAGCAGTTACGGAGCGGGAGCGGCCTACGAGCAGTACTTC
CASSYGAGAAYEQYF
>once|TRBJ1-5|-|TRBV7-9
TGTGCCAGCAGCGAAAGGGACAATTATCAGCCCCAGCATTTT
CASSERDNYQPQHF
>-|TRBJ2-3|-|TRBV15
TGTGCCACCAGCGGGCCTAGCGCAGATACGCAGTATTTT
CATSGPSADTQYF
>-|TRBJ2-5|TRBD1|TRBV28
TGTGCCAGCAGTCCGCCTCGGGGACAGGGCGAGACCCAGTACTTC
CASSPPRGQGETQYF
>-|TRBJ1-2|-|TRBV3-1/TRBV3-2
TGTGCCAGCAGCCAAGGGGCAGACGGTTGGTATGGCTACACCTTC
CASSQGADGWYGYTF
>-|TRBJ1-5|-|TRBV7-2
TGTGCCAGCAGCTTACACGGGACACATCAGCCCCAGCATTTT
CASSLHGTHQPQHF
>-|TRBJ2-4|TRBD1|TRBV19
TGTGCCAGTAGTATTAAACTGGCCAGGGGGAACATTCAGTACTTC
CASSIKLARGNIQYF
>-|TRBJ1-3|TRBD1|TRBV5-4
TGTGCCAGCAGCTTGGAGGGGACAGCTGGAAACACCATATATTTT
CASSLEGTAGNTIYF
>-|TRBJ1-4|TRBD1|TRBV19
TGTGCCAGTAGCCCAGGACAGGGGTCTAATGAAAAACTGTTTTTT
CASSPGQGSNEKLFF
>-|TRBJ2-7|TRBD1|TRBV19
TGTGCCAGTAGTATTGACAGGGGCTACGAGCAGTACTTC
CASSIDRGYEQYF
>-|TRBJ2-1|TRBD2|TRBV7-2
TGTGCCAGCAGCCCCGGGACTAGCGGGAGTGGGCGGCAGTTCTTC
CASSPGTSGSGRQFF
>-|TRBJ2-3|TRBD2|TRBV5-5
TGTGCCAGCAGCTTCTTATCGGGAGGGAGCACAGATACGCAGTATTTT
CASSFLSGGSTDTQYF
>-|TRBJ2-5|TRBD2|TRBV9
TGTGCCAGCAGCGTAGCGGGAGGCATTGAGACCCAGTACTTC
CASSVAGGIETQYF
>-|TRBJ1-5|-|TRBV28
TGTGCCAGCAGTTCCATTGGGGGGCAGCCCCAGCATTTT
CASSSIGGQPQHF
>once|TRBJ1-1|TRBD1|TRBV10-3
TGTGCCATCAGTTCCCCGGACAGGGCTAACACTGAAGCTTTCTTT
CAISSPDRANTEAFF
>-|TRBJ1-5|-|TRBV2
TGTGCCAGCAGTGACAGGGCTAGTCAGCCCCAGCATTTT
CASSDRASQPQHF
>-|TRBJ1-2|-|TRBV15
TGTGCCACCAGCTCCACCCAAACTAGCTATGGCTACACCTTC
CATSSTQTSYGYTF
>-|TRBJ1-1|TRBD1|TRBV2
TGTGCCAGCAGTGGACTTACAGGGGGCACTGAAGCTTTCTTT
CASSGLTGGTEAFF
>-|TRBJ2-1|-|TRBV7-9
TGTGCCAGCAGCTTAGCGGCGGTACTGTACAATGAGCAGTTCTTC
CASSLAAVLYNEQFF
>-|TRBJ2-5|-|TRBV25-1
TGTGCCAGCAGTGAATGGGGGGAGGAGGAGACCCAGTACTTC
CASSEWGEEETQYF
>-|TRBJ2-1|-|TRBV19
TGTGCCAGTAGTTATTTCTACAATGAGCAGTTCTTC
CASSYFYNEQFF
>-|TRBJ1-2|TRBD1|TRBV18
TGTGCCAGCTCACCAGGGGGGAGCGGGACAGGGGGAGATGGCTACACCTTC
CASSPGGSGTGGDGYTF
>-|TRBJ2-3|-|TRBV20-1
TGCAGTGCTAGTATGAAACGGGGAACTACGCAGTATTTT
CSASMKRGTTQYF
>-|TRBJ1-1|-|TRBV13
TGTGCCAGCAGCCCTCCTGGAGGGGCGAGGGTACTCCTCTTT
CASSPPGGARVLLF
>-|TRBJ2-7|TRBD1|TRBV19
TGTGCCAGCGGCCCTAGACAGGGTACCTACGAGCAGTACTTC
CASGPRQGTYEQYF
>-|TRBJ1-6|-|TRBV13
TGTGCCAGCAGACCAAATCAGGGAAATAATTCACCCCTCCACTTT
CASRPNQGNNSPLHF
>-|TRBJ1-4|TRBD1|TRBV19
TGTGCCAGTAGTCCCGGGACAGGGGCCAATGAAAAACTGTTTTTT
CASSPGTGANEKLFF
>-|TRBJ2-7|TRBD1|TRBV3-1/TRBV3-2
TGTGCCAGCAGCCTAGGGACAGATTACGAGCAGTACTTC
CASSLGTDYEQYF
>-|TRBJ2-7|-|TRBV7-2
TGTGCCAGCAGCACTCCTTTGGGTGCGGGATCCTACGAGCAGTACTTC
CASSTPLGAGSYEQYF
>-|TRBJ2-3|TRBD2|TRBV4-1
TGCGCCAGCAGCCAAGAAGGGCGGGAGACGCAGTATTTT
CASSQEGRETQYF
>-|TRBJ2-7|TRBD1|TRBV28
TGTGCCAGCAGCCCGGGACAGCCCCCCAACGAGCAGTACTTC
CASSPGQPPNEQYF
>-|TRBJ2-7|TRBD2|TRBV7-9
TGTGCCAGCAGCCTAGGGCGGGAGGGCCTAAAGGACGAGCAGTACTTC
CASSLGREGLKDEQYF
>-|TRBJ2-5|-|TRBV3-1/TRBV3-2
TGTGCCAGCAGCTCTCAGACAGGGAGGCAAGAGACCCAGTACTTC
CASSSQTGRQETQYF
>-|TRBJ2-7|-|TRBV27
TGTGCCAGCAGGGCGGGGACAGTCTACGAGCAGTACTTC
CASRAGTVYEQYF
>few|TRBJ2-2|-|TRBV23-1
TGCGCCAGCAGTCAACCAGGGATTACCGGGGAGCTGTTTTTT
CASSQPGITGELFF
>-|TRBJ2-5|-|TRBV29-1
TGCAGCGTTGTTGAGGGGAGGATAGAGACCCAGTACTTC
CSVVEGRIETQYF
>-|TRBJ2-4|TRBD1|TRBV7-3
TGTGCCAGCAGCGAACAGGGGGAGGACATTCAGTACTTC
CASSEQGEDIQYF
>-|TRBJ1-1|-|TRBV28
TGTGCCAGCAGGTACTATTTAAACACTGAAGCTTTCTTT
CASRYYLNTEAFF
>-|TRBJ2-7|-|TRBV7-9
TGTGCCAGCAGCCCCGGGACCGGGCGGGACTACGAGCAGTACTTC
CASSPGTGRDYEQYF
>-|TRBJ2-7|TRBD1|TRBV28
TGTGCCAGCAGTTTATCGACAGGGAGCTACGAGCAGTACTTC
CASSLSTGSYEQYF